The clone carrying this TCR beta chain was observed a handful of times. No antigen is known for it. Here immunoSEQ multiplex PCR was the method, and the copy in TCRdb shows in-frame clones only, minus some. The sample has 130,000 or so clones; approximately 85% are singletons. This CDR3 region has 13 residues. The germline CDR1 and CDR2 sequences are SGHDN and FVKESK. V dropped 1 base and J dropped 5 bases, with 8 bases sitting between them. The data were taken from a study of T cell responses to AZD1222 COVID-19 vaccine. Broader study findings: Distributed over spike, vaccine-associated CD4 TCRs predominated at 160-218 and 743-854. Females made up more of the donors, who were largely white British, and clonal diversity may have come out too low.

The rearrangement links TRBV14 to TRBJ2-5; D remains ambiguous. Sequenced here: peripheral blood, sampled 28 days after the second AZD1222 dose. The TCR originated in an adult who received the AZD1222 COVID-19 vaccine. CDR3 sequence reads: CASSQAVRETQYF. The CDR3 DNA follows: TGTGCCAGCAGCCAAGCGGTCCGGGAGACCCAGTACTTC.